The clone carrying this T cell receptor (beta chain) was seen more than once but under ten times. This sample was taken from a study of identical twins. V was clipped by 1 base and J by 4 bases; unmatched bases: 13. The CDR3 is made up of 17 amino acids. Germline V gives CDR1 DFQATT, CDR2 SNEGSKA (reference sequence). In TCRdb, the 5' RACE reads were re-called with MiXCR into one record per CDR3 protein. The table has a few hundred thousand distinct CDR3 sequences, approximately 8.8% seen once; the top ten hold more than 8%. The sequenced material came from naive T cells sorted from blood. The sequence derives from a woman in her fifties or sixties in good health. The chain is built from TRBV20-1 and TRBJ2-7; TRBD2 matches 10 bases. The CDR3 sequence is CSARGRSPGLAVYEQYF. DNA of the CDR3: TGCAGTGCTAGAGGAAGGAGTCCCGGACTAGCGGTTTACGAGCAGTACTTC.